This TCR beta chain was sequenced in a study of technical replicates of blood from a handful of donors. Method: immunoSEQ multiplex PCR; TCRdb's copy keeps in-frame clones and lacks some. The repertoire holds around 63,000 clones, with 80% to 95% as singletons. The CDR3 is 14 residues long. The germline V and J ends were trimmed by 6 bases and 4 bases, with 16 bases remaining between them. Germline-derived CDR1 and CDR2 are SGHRS and YFSETQ. The rearrangement joins TRBV5-1 to TRBJ1-1, with D perhaps matching TRBD1 (5 bases). The receptor comes from a human donor in good health. Some clones in this sample may be carry-over from other donors' samples. Source material: PBMCs. CDR3 bases: TGCGCCAGCACTCCGTCTCCCGGGGGCACTGAAGCTTTCTTT. Its protein is CASTPSPGGTEAFF.